What follows are 12 T cell receptor beta chains derived from one specimen sequenced in a study of blood T cell repertoires in COVID-19. Some clones are missing from TCRdb's copy, which holds only in-frame ones; the method was immunoSEQ multiplex PCR. The sample lists about 500,000 clones, 89% occurring once. The source material was peripheral blood. Source of these receptors: a young man with COVID-19, enrolled during active disease.

This clone appeared a few times. This chain's CDR3 is CASSEGGAGIGNSPLHF. In nucleotides, the CDR3 is TGTGCCAGCAGTGAGGGGGGAGCAGGAATCGGTAATTCACCCCTCCACTTT. This chain uses TRBV25-1 with TRBJ1-6, with a weak D call TRBD1 (5 bases). This CDR3 has 17 amino acids. From germline, CDR1 is MGHDK and CDR2 SYGVNS. Trimming stripped 3 bases from V and 6 bases from J, with 18 bases between.

With respect to this clone: Other DNA sequences within the sample encode an identical CDR3. The chain is built from TRBV5-1 and TRBJ1-4, with 7 bases matching TRBD1. V dropped 3 bases and J dropped 7; count of bases not matched to a gene: 3. The CDR3 loop spans 13 amino acids. The germline gives CDR1 SGHRS, CDR2 YFSETQ. DNA for the CDR3: TGCGCCAGCAGCTCAGGGGGAGGTGAAAAACTGTTTTTT. Translated, it gives CASSSGGGEKLFF.

The V gene is TRBV29-1, the J gene TRBJ2-1; 8 nucleotides agree with TRBD1. This CDR3 spans 17 amino acids. The V segment lost 0 bases and the J segment 5 bases; nucleotides outside the gene matches: 12. Germline values: CDR1 SQVTM, CDR2 ANQGSEA. CDR3 sequence (DNA): TGCAGCGTTGAAGACCCGGCTACAGGGGGACGCCACAATGAGCAGTTCTTC. Its protein is CSVEDPATGGRHNEQFF.

CDR3 sequence: CASSQDRAGEQFF. The CDR3 DNA reads as TGTGCCAGCAGCCAAGATCGGGCGGGGGAGCAGTTCTTC. V is TRBV3-1 (or the pseudogene TRBV3-2) and J is TRBJ2-1; possible D gene TRBD2, 6 bases. CDR1 is LGHDT and CDR2 is YNNKEL in the germline V gene (reference sequence). This CDR3 is 13 amino acids long. Trimming stripped 0 bases from V and 10 bases from J, with 10 bases between.

This rearrangement joins TRBV15 to TRBJ1-5; no firm D call. This CDR3 is built from 13 residues. Germline V gives CDR1 LNHNV, CDR2 YYDKDF (reference sequence). With 6 bases removed from V and 2 bases from J, the gap between germline ends came to 8 bases. The CDR3 coding sequence is TGTGCCACCAGGTGGGAGCGCAATCAGCCCCAGCATTTT. This translates into CATRWERNQPQHF.

The chain is built from TRBV24-1 and TRBJ1-2; perhaps TRBD1 as D (6 bases). Germline values: CDR1 KGHDR, CDR2 SFDVKD. The CDR3 has 15 amino acids. Deletions cut 3 bases from V and 3 bases from J, with 13 bases between. DNA for the CDR3: TGTGCCACCAGTGATGGTCAGGGGTGGGACTATGGCTACACCTTC. Residues: CATSDGQGWDYGYTF.

This chain joins TRBV2 and TRBJ2-7, with D perhaps TRBD2 (6 bases). The V end was cut by 7 bases, the J end by 5 bases, with 12 bases between. Germline V CDR1 and CDR2: SNHLY, FYNNEI. The CDR3 runs 12 residues. The CDR3 DNA sequence: TGTGCCAGCATACTAGCTTCCCACGAGCAGTACTTC. Encoded protein: CASILASHEQYF.

The DNA of the CDR3 is TGCGCCAGCAGTGACGGTCCTTTGTCAACAGATACGCAGTATTTT. Protein sequence: CASSDGPLSTDTQYF. The chain carries TRBV10-1 and TRBJ2-3, with no clear D. Germline CDR1 reads WNHNN; CDR2 reads SYGVQD (reference sequence). Trimming shortened V by 3 bases and J by 3 bases, and 13 bases separated the two germline ends. The CDR3 runs to 15 residues.

The chain employs TRBV6-1 and TRBJ1-4; no clear D. Trimming took 2 bases from V and 7 from J, leaving 11 bases between them. The CDR3 has 14 residues. Germline CDR1 and CDR2: MNHNS and SASEGT. DNA of the CDR3: TGTGCCAGCAGTGAACTCTCTGCACTTGAAAAACTGTTTTTT. Protein: CASSELSALEKLFF.

The CDR3 DNA reads TGTGCCACCAGTGACTCCGGGACAGCCTTCCAAGAGACCCAGTACTTC. This gives the protein CATSDSGTAFQETQYF. This sequence joins TRBV24-1 and TRBJ2-5; 7 bases are a match to TRBD1. Per germline, CDR1 KGHDR and CDR2 SFDVKD. This CDR3 region has 16 residues. The trim removed 4 bases at V and 1 base at J, leaving 8 bases unmatched.

The chain uses TRBV30 and TRBJ1-3, with D maybe TRBD1 (5 bases). CDR1 GTSNPN and CDR2 SVGIG come from the germline V gene (reference sequence). The CDR3 spans 15 residues. The germline V and J ends were trimmed by 3 bases and 0 bases, with 12 bases remaining between them. The CDR3 here is CAWSRQGRSGNTIYF. In DNA form, the CDR3 reads TGTGCCTGGAGCCGGCAGGGCCGCTCTGGAAACACCATATATTTT.

The chain recombines TRBV12-5 with TRBJ1-1; D is unresolved. The CDR3 contains 12 residues. Trimming cost V 4 bases and J 5 bases, with 8 bases left between them. CDR1 is LGHNT and CDR2 is FRNRAP in the germline V gene. The CDR3 reads CASGYGGTEAFF. In DNA form, the CDR3 reads TGTGCTAGTGGTTACGGAGGGACTGAAGCTTTCTTT.